The entry that follows covers one TCR beta chain sequence. The antigen remains undetermined. These data belong to a study of human T cells and chemical hapten exposure. Background on the study: The variation in per-sample TCR yields arose mainly from small differences in pooled library volumes. Points from the study as a whole: Alopecia affected the donors, so their immune response may differ from healthy people's.

TCRdb analysed the RACE reads with MiXCR anew, one entry per CDR3 protein. This table has about 53,000 distinct CDR3 sequences, roughly 9.8% appearing once. The sample's time point: pre-sensitization, week 0. Indicated treatment: therapeutic diphenylcyclopropenone sensitization with weekly scalp DPC. The drawing of blood occurred before each patch test was applied. Trimming pared 0 bases from V and 4 bases from J, leaving 7 bases between. The CDR3 length is 14 residues. Per germline, CDR1 SGHRS and CDR2 YFSETQ. The V gene is TRBV5-1, the J gene TRBJ2-2, with D unclear. The sequenced sample was whole blood, obtained in connection with sensitization to the hapten diphenylcyclopropenone (DPC). This TCR was sampled from a man aged 35-49 years with alopecia areata. Some clones in this sample may be carry-over from other donors' samples. The DNA for the CDR3 is TGCGCCAGCAGCTTGGGGTACAGCACCGGGGAGCTGTTTTTT. Translating it yields CASSLGYSTGELFF.